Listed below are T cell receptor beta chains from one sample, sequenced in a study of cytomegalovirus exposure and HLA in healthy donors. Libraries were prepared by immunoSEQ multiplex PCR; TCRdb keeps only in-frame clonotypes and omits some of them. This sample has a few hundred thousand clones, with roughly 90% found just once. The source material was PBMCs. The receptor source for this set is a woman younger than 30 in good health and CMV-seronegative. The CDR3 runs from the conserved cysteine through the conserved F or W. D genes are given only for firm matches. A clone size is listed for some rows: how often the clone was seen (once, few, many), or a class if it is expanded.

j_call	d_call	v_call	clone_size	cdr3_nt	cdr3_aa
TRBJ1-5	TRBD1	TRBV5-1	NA	TGCGCCAGCAGCGGAACGACAGGGGGCTATCAGCCCCAGCATTTT	CASSGTTGGYQPQHF
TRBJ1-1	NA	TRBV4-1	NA	TGCGCCAGCAGCCAAGATAGAGGGTTCACTGAAGCTTTCTTT	CASSQDRGFTEAFF
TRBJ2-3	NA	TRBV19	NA	TGTGCCAGTAGTATCAGTACTAGCACGCAGTATTTT	CASSISTSTQYF
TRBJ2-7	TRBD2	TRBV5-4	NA	TGTGCCAGCACCGACAACGGCGGGAGTAGAAACGAGCAGTACTTC	CASTDNGGSRNEQYF
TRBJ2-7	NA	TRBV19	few	TGTGCCAGTAGTATCCAGGGTACCTACGAGCAGTACTTC	CASSIQGTYEQYF
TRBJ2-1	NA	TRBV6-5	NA	TGTGCCAGCAGTTACTCGATCCCGAGCGGTGAGCAGTTCTTC	CASSYSIPSGEQFF
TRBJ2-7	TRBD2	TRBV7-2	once	TGTGCCAGCAGCTTCGTCCTAGCGGGAGTCTCCGGCGAGCAGTACTTC	CASSFVLAGVSGEQYF
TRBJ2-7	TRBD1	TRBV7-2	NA	TGTGCCAGCAGCTTAGGGACAGGGCCCTACGAGCAGTACTTC	CASSLGTGPYEQYF
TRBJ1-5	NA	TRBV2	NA	TGTGCCAGCAGCTTACAGGGTCTGGGGCCCCAGCATTTT	CASSLQGLGPQHF
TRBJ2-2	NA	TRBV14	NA	TGTGCCAGCAGGCCAGGGGCCCCGGCAGGGGCTGCCGGGGAGCTGTTTTTT	CASRPGAPAGAAGELFF
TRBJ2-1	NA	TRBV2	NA	TGTGCCAGTTCCACAGGACCCCTCATGTTTCGGTTCTTC	CASSTGPLMFRFF
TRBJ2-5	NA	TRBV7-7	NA	TGTGCTAGCAGCTTAGACAGTAAAGAGACCCAGTACTTC	CASSLDSKETQYF
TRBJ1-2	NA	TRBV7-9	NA	TGTGCCAGCAGCTTAGGGTCACAGCCCAACTATGGCTACACCTTC	CASSLGSQPNYGYTF
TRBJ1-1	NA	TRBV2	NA	TGTGCCAGCAGTGAAACGTTAAGAATAACAGGCATGGGGACTGAAGCTTTCTTT	CASSETLRITGMGTEAFF